This T cell receptor (beta chain) was sequenced in a study of control samples from healthy donors and cancer patients. TCRdb keeps only in-frame clones here, not all; method: immunoSEQ multiplex PCR. The table shows 75,000 to 100,000 clones, with around 90% occurring only once. The V and J ends lost 2 bases and 4 bases respectively, with 5 bases between them. The CDR3 totals 13 residues. Germline V gives CDR1 KGHSH, CDR2 LQKENI. The material sequenced was blood. The source is a human donor in good health. The donor label of this sample is uncertain. The genes are TRBV18 and TRBJ1-4; D is unclear. The CDR3 sequence is CASSPSLNEKLFF. The CDR3 nucleotides are TGTGCCAGCTCACCATCCCTTAATGAAAAACTGTTTTTT.